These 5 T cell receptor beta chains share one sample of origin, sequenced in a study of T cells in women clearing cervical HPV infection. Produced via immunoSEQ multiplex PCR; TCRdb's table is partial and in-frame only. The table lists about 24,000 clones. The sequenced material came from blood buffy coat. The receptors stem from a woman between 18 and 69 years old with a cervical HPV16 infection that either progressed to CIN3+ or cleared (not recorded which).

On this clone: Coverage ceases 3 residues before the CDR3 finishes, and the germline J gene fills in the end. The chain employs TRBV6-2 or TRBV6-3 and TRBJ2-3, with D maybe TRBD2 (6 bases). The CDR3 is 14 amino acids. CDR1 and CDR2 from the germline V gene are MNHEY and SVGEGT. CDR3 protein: CASTLGPPGETQYF. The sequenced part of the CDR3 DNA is TGTGCCAGCACCCTGGGGCCCCCGGGGGAGACG.

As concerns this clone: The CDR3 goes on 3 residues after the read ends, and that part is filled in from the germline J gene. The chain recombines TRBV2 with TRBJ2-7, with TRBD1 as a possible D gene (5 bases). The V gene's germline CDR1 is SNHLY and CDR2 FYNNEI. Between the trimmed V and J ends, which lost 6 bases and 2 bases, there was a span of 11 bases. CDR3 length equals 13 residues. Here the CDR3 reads CASRDDRTYEQYF. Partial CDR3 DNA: TGTGCCAGCAGGGACGACAGAACCTACGAG. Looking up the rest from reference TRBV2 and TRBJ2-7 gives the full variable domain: EPEVTQTPSHQVTQMGQEVILRCVPISNHLYFYWYRQILGQKVEFLVSFYNNEISEKSEIFDDQFSVERPDGSNFTLKIRSTKLEDSAMYFCASRDDRTYEQYFGPGTRLTVT.

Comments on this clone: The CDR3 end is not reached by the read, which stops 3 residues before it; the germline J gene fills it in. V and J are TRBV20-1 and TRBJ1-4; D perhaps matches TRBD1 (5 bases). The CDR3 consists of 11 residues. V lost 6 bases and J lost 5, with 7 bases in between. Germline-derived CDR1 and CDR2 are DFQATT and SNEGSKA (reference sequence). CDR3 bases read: TGCAGTGCGCCAGGGAATGAAAAA. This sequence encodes CSAPGNEK. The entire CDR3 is CSAPGNEKLFF.

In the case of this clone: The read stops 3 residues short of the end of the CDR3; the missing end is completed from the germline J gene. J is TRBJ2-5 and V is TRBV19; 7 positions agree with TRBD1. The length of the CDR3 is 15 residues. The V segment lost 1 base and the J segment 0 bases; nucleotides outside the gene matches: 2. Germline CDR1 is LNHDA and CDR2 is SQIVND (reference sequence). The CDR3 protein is CASSIGGTDQETQYF. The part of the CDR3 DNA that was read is TGTGCCAGTAGTATAGGAGGGACAGACCAAGAGACC.

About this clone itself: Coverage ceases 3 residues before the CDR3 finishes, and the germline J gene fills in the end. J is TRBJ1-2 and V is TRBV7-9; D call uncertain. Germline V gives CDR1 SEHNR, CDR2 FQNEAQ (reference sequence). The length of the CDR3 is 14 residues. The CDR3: CASSLVGRNNDYTF. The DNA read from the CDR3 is TGTGCCAGCAGCTTAGTTGGGCGAAACAATGAC.